A single sample is the source of the 2 T cell receptor beta chains below, sequenced in a study of post-analysis software for immune sequencing data. General study findings and limits: Patients used roughly five TRBV segments, including TRBV5-6, TRBV5-1 and TRBV20-1, more often than controls.

Prepared TCR beta cDNA libraries contained unique molecular identifiers. MiXCR, run by TCRdb on the PCR reads, gives a single entry per CDR3 protein. The sample yields some 450,000 distinct CDR3 sequences, roughly 45% seen once. Antigen specificity for these receptors is unknown. Source material: blood. The receptor set was obtained from a girl between 5 and 17 years old with multiple sclerosis.

The rearrangement uses TRBV6-5 and TRBJ2-3; D remains unclear. CDR1 MNHEY and CDR2 SVGAGI come from the germline V gene. The CDR3 is 14 residues long. Trimming shortened V by 0 bases and J by 0 bases, and 4 bases separated the two germline ends. CDR3 protein: CASSYSASTDTQYF. The CDR3, as DNA: TGTGCCAGCAGTTACTCGGCTAGCACAGATACGCAGTATTTT.

This chain connects TRBV20-1 to TRBJ2-7; 8 bases agree with TRBD2. V shed 1 base and J 3 bases; nucleotides not matched to a gene: 8. CDR1 and CDR2 from the germline V gene are DFQATT and SNEGSKA (reference sequence). CDR3 length: 15 residues. CDR3 DNA: TGCAGTGCTAGAGTCCCCGGGACTAGGGACTACGAGCAGTACTTC. Translation gives CSARVPGTRDYEQYF.